This T cell receptor beta chain was retrieved from a study of T cell responses to AZD1222 COVID-19 vaccine. Measured with immunoSEQ multiplex PCR; TCRdb has only the in-frame clones, and not every one. The top ten hold 2% to 2.5% of the sample, which has roughly 150,000 clones, more than 70% seen once. Findings and limits, study-wide: All repertoire sampling was performed exclusively after the peak T cell response. Seropositive at baseline were only a handful of AZD1222 recipients. At 160-218 and 743-854, vaccine-associated CD4 TCRs were dominant, and they spanned spike. Possibly, clonal diversity was underestimated; donors were largely white British and included more females.

About this clone: Its target is not known.

Sequencing was performed on peripheral blood, taken on day 0 of AZD1222 vaccination. The sequence derives from an adult in good health.

CDR3 sequence reads: CASSLLDGAMNTGELFF. CDR3 sequence (DNA): TGTGCCAGCAGCCTCTTGGACGGGGCGATGAACACCGGGGAGCTGTTTTTT. V usage is TRBV3-1 (or the pseudogene TRBV3-2) and J usage is TRBJ2-2; TRBD1 or TRBD2 may be the D gene (5 bases each). Germline lookup yields CDR1 LGHDT and CDR2 YNNKEL (reference sequence). The CDR3 runs to 17 residues. Trimming took off 4 bases at V and 1 base at J, with 16 bases between the two ends.